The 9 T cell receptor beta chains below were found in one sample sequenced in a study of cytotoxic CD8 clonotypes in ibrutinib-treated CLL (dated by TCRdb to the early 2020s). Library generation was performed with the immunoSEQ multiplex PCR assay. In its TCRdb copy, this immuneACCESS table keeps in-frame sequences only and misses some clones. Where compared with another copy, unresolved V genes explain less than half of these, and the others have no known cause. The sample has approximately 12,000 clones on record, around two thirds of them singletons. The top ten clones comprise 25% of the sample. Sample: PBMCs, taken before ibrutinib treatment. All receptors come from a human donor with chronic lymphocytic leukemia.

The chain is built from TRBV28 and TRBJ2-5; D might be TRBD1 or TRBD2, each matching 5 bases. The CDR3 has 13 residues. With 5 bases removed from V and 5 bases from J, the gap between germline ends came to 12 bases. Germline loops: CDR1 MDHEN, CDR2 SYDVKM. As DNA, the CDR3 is TGTGCCAGCAGTCTAAGGGACGAGGAGACCCAGTACTTC. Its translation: CASSLRDEETQYF.

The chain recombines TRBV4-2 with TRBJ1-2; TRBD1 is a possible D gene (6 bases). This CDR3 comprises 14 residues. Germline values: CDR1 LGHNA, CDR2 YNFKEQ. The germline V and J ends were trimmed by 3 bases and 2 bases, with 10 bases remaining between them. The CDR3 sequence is CASSQTGTNYGYTF. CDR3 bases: TGTGCCAGCAGCCAGACCGGGACAAACTATGGCTACACCTTC.

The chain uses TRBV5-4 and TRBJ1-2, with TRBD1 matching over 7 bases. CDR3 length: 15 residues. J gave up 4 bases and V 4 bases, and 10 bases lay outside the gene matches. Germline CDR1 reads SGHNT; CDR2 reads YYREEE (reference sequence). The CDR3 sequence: CASSAEGAGGYGYTF. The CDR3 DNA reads TGTGCCAGCAGCGCCGAGGGGGCCGGAGGCTATGGCTACACCTTC.

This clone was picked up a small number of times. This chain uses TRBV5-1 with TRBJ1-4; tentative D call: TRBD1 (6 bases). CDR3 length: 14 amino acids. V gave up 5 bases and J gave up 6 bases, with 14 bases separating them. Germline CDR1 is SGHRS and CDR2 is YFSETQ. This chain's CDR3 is CASSSQGTDEKLFF. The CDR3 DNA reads TGCGCCAGCAGTTCACAGGGTACGGATGAAAAACTGTTTTTT.

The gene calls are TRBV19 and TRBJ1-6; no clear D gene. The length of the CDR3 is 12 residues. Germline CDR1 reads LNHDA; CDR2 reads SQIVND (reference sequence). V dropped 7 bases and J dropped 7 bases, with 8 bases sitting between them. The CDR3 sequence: CASNRENSPLHF. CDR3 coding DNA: TGTGCCAGTAACCGAGAAAATTCACCCCTCCACTTT. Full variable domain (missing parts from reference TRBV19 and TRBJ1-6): DGGITQSPKYLFRKEGQNVTLSCEQNLNHDAMYWYRQDPGQGLRLIYYSQIVNDFQKGDIAEGYSVSREKKESFPLTVTSAQKNPTAFYLCASNRENSPLHFGNGTRLTVT.

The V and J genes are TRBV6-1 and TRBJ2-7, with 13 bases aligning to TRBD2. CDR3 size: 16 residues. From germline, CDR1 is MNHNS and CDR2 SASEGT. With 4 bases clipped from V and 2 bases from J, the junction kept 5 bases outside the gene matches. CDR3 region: CASSALGTSGTYEQYF. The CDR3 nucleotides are TGTGCCAGCAGTGCTCTCGGGACTAGCGGGACCTACGAGCAGTACTTC.

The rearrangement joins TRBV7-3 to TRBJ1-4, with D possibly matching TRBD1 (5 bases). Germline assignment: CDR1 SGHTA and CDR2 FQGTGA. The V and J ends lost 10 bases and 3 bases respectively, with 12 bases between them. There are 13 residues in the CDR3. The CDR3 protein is CATMGDPNEKLFF. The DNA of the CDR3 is TGTGCCACGATGGGGGATCCTAATGAAAAACTGTTTTTT. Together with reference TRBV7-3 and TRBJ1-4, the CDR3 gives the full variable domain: GAGVSQTPSNKVTEKGKYVELRCDPISGHTALYWYRQSLGQGPEFLIYFQGTGAADDSGLPNDRFFAVRPEGSVSTLKIQRTERGDSAVYLCATMGDPNEKLFFGSGTQLSVL.

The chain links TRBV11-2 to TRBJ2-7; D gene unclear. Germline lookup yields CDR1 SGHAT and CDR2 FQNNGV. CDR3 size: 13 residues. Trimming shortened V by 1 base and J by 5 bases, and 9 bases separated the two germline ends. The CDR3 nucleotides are TGTGCCAGCAGCTTAGCGGCCAGCAACGAGCAGTACTTC. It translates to CASSLAASNEQYF.

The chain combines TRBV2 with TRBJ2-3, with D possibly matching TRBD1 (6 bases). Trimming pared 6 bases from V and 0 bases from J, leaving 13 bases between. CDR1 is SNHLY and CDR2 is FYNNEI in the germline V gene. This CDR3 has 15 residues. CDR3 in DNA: TGTGCCAGCAGGGACAGAAGGACTAGCACAGATACGCAGTATTTT. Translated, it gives CASRDRRTSTDTQYF. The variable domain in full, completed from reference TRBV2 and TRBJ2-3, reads EPEVTQTPSHQVTQMGQEVILRCVPISNHLYFYWYRQILGQKVEFLVSFYNNEISEKSEIFDDQFSVERPDGSNFTLKIRSTKLEDSAMYFCASRDRRTSTDTQYFGPGTRLTVL.